This T cell receptor (beta chain) originates from a study of neurological immune-mediated disorders. Study observations and caveats: Private repertoires in all groups were suggested by the finding that expanded clones across subjects shared no CDR3 amino acid sequences. None of the features examined (clinical or MRI) was associated with the multiple sclerosis repertoire cluster.

Unsorted libraries were prepared from 2 million PBMCs that had been stored at -80 C. Germline loops: CDR1 SGHTA, CDR2 FQGTGA. V was clipped by 2 bases and J by 4 bases, with 11 bases between them. The CDR3 extends over 15 amino acids. Many counts were recorded for this clonotype. The antigen remains undetermined. The method for making cDNA was 5'RACE, and it used 10-nucleotide random UMIs. TCRdb passed the 5' RACE reads through MiXCR, listing each CDR3 protein once. The sample consists of about 50,000 distinct CDR3 sequences, 3% to 3.5% of them appearing once. The receptor was derived from a woman in her forties or fifties with multiple sclerosis. Sample: PBMCs. The chain recombines TRBV7-3 with TRBJ2-2; D uncertain. The CDR3 DNA reads as TGTGCCAGCAGCTTATTGGGTCGTGGCACCGGGGAGCTGTTTTTT. Protein product: CASSLLGRGTGELFF.